The clone carrying this T cell receptor (beta chain) has only one observation. The antigen is not known. These data belong to a study of OX40 agonist ivuxolimab in advanced cancers. Across the study: Every 2 weeks, patients received ivuxolimab intravenously, dosed at 0.01 to 10 mg/kg. Enrollees could have had prior anti-PD-1, anti-PD-L1 or anti-CTLA-4 therapy, which 30% to 50% had received.

Sequencing used immunoSEQ multiplex PCR; TCRdb keeps in-frame clones, though not all of them. This sample has tens of thousands of clones, with about 86% found just once. Whole-study results and caveats: More expanded clones were found, on average, in CD8+ than in CD4+ T cells.

The source was CD4+ or CD8+ T cells sorted from blood, collected in a trial of the OX40 agonist ivuxolimab. This clonotype originated in an adult with an advanced solid tumor such as melanoma, head and neck, liver or kidney cancer.

Here the CDR3 DNA reads TGCGCCAGCAGCCAAGATCATCGACAGCTATACACTGAAGCTTTCTTT. This translates into CASSQDHRQLYTEAFF. The V and J genes are TRBV4-1 and TRBJ1-1; D possibly corresponds to TRBD1 (5 bases). Germline V gene sequence: CDR1 MGHRA, CDR2 YSYEKL. The CDR3 extends over 16 amino acids. Trimming cost V 0 bases and J 3 bases, with 14 bases left between them.